Sequencing of this T cell receptor (beta chain) was carried out in a study of cytomegalovirus exposure and HLA in healthy donors. Study-level results: Presence/absence analyses treated sequencing depth as roughly uniform across donors.

The sample holds a few counts of this clone. Its antigen is currently unknown. Trimming removed 4 bases at V and 0 bases at J, with 19 bases between. Germline V gene sequence: CDR1 SGHRS, CDR2 YFSETQ. This CDR3 comprises 17 residues. The PCR was carried out with 60 Vbeta primers and 13 Jbeta primers. Assay used: immunoSEQ multiplex PCR; TCRdb lists only in-frame clones, some missing. This sample has about 190,000 clones, with 79% found just once. The chain couples TRBV5-1 to TRBJ1-1; no clear D. This sequence originates from a woman younger than 35 in good health and CMV-seronegative. Sequenced input: PBMCs. This chain's CDR3 is CASSPGTTRQVNTEAFF. The DNA for the CDR3 is TGCGCCAGCAGCCCCGGAACGACAAGGCAGGTGAACACTGAAGCTTTCTTT.